The rows below give T cell receptor beta chains drawn from one sample of a study of T cell clonotyping in hematopoietic cell transplantation. Data came from immunoSEQ multiplex PCR; TCRdb stores just in-frame clones and leaves some out. The repertoire includes roughly 37,000 clones, over 80% of them detected once, and approximately 2% sits in the top ten. The sample comprised peripheral blood mononuclear cells. Source of these receptors: a middle-aged woman in good health. Some clones in this sample may be carry-over from other donors' samples. Each CDR3 is given with its conserved first and last residue. The D gene is left open where the match is weak. The size field is filled for only some rows; it gives once, few, many or a size class.

D: NA; J: TRBJ1-1; size: NA; V: TRBV4-2; DNA: TGTGCCAGCAGCCAGGGAGGGAGCACTGAAGCTTTCTTT; CDR3: CASSQGGSTEAFF
D: NA; J: TRBJ2-2; size: NA; V: TRBV30; DNA: TGTGCCTGGAAAAACGCGGACGGGATTTCGGTTACCGGGGAGCTGTTTTTT; CDR3: CAWKNADGISVTGELFF
D: TRBD1; J: TRBJ2-7; size: NA; V: TRBV7-9; DNA: TGTGCCAGCAGCTTAGGGGGTGGGGACAGTTCATCCTACGAGCAGTACTTC; CDR3: CASSLGGGDSSSYEQYF
D: TRBD2; J: TRBJ2-3; size: NA; V: TRBV7-9; DNA: TGTGCCAGCTCTGTTAGCGGGAGTACAGATACGCAGTATTTT; CDR3: CASSVSGSTDTQYF
D: NA; J: TRBJ2-7; size: NA; V: TRBV4-3; DNA: TGCGCCAGCAGCCAAGATAACACCGATGGGCAGCAGTACTTC; CDR3: CASSQDNTDGQQYF
D: TRBD1; J: TRBJ1-5; size: few; V: TRBV28; DNA: TGTGCCAGCAGGGACAGGGGCAATCAGCCCCAGCATTTT; CDR3: CASRDRGNQPQHF
D: NA; J: TRBJ2-5; size: NA; V: TRBV28; DNA: TGTGCCAGCAGTTTATTATCAGGGAGAGAGACCCAGTACTTC; CDR3: CASSLLSGRETQYF
D: NA; J: TRBJ2-3; size: NA; V: TRBV7-9; DNA: TGTGCCAGCAGCTTAGAGGGAGTCGGCACAGATACGCAGTATTTT; CDR3: CASSLEGVGTDTQYF
D: NA; J: TRBJ2-1; size: once; V: TRBV29-1; DNA: TGCAGCGTCCTCCGGGACGGTCTAAATGAGCAGTTCTTC; CDR3: CSVLRDGLNEQFF
D: NA; J: TRBJ1-5; size: NA; V: TRBV6-6; DNA: TGTGCCAGCGGCAGTCTCGCAGGTCAGCCCCAGCATTTT; CDR3: CASGSLAGQPQHF
D: TRBD2; J: TRBJ2-7; size: once; V: TRBV27; DNA: TGTGCCAGCAGTTTATGGCGGGAGGGTGACGAGCAGTACTTC; CDR3: CASSLWREGDEQYF
D: TRBD2; J: TRBJ2-7; size: NA; V: TRBV27; DNA: TGTGCCAGCAGCCCCGGGGGGGCCGAGCAGTACTTC; CDR3: CASSPGGAEQYF
D: NA; J: TRBJ1-2; size: NA; V: TRBV5-4; DNA: TGTGCCAGCAGCCGGGTGGGACCCGCAGCTTCTCTCTATGGCTACACCTTC; CDR3: CASSRVGPAASLYGYTF
D: TRBD2; J: TRBJ2-1; size: NA; V: TRBV30; DNA: TGTGCCTGGAGTAGCGGGAGAGTTAATGAGCAGTTCTTC; CDR3: CAWSSGRVNEQFF
D: NA; J: TRBJ1-1; size: NA; V: TRBV5-1; DNA: TGCGCCAGCAGCTTAGGGTTGAACACTGAAGCTTTCTTT; CDR3: CASSLGLNTEAFF
D: NA; J: TRBJ2-7; size: once; V: TRBV2; DNA: TGTGCCAGCAGTCAGGAGAGGCACGAGCAGTACTTC; CDR3: CASSQERHEQYF
D: NA; J: TRBJ2-7; size: NA; V: TRBV30; DNA: TGTGCCTGGAGTCAAAGCGGGCACTACGAGCAGTACTTC; CDR3: CAWSQSGHYEQYF
D: NA; J: TRBJ2-5; size: NA; V: TRBV2; DNA: TGTGCCAGCAGTTTAGGGGGACCCGAAGAGACCCAGTACTTC; CDR3: CASSLGGPEETQYF
D: NA; J: TRBJ2-1; size: NA; V: TRBV6-1; DNA: TGTGCCAGCAGTGAAGCGGAGGGCCCCAATGAGCAGTTCTTC; CDR3: CASSEAEGPNEQFF
D: NA; J: TRBJ1-1; size: NA; V: TRBV11-3; DNA: TGTGCCAGCAGCTTAGATCCGGGGGCGGCGGCTTTCTTT; CDR3: CASSLDPGAAAFF
D: NA; J: TRBJ2-3; size: NA; V: TRBV5-6; DNA: TGTGCCAGCAGCTTGCGAGAGGGGACAGATACGCAGTATTTT; CDR3: CASSLREGTDTQYF
D: TRBD1; J: TRBJ2-3; size: NA; V: TRBV7-6; DNA: TGTGCCAGCAGCTTGAGACAGGGGATTGTAGATACGCAGTATTTT; CDR3: CASSLRQGIVDTQYF
D: NA; J: TRBJ1-1; size: NA; V: TRBV5-4; DNA: TGTGCCAGCAGCTCCGGGACGGCGAACACTGAAGCTTTCTTT; CDR3: CASSSGTANTEAFF
D: NA; J: TRBJ1-5; size: NA; V: TRBV6-6; DNA: TGTGCCAGCTGGATTTTGGGTTCGGATCAGCCCCAGCATTTT; CDR3: CASWILGSDQPQHF
D: TRBD2; J: TRBJ2-6; size: NA; V: TRBV5-1; DNA: TGCGCCAGCAGCTTGGCGGCGGGGGGGGTCAACGTCCTGACTTTC; CDR3: CASSLAAGGVNVLTF
D: NA; J: TRBJ1-2; size: few; V: TRBV28; DNA: TGTGCCAGCAGTTTGCTAGTTGGGGCTAGCACCTTC; CDR3: CASSLLVGASTF
D: TRBD1; J: TRBJ2-7; size: NA; V: TRBV19; DNA: TGTGCCATAAGAGGGGTCCGACAGGGGGCGCGTCACGAGCAGTACTTC; CDR3: CAIRGVRQGARHEQYF
D: NA; J: TRBJ1-3; size: NA; V: TRBV5-1; DNA: TGCGCCAGCAGCTTCAACGGGTACGGATACACCATATATTTT; CDR3: CASSFNGYGYTIYF
D: NA; J: TRBJ1-2; size: NA; V: TRBV30; DNA: TGTGCCTGGAAACGGCCCAACGGGGGCTACACCTTC; CDR3: CAWKRPNGGYTF
D: NA; J: TRBJ1-4; size: NA; V: TRBV7-9; DNA: TGTGCCAGCAGCTCTGGTCGAGGGGGGGAAACTAATGAAAAACTGTTTTTT; CDR3: CASSSGRGGETNEKLFF
D: TRBD1; J: TRBJ1-2; size: NA; V: TRBV6-1; DNA: TGTGCCAGCAGCCCGACAGGGAAGTATGGCTACACCTTC; CDR3: CASSPTGKYGYTF
D: NA; J: TRBJ1-5; size: NA; V: TRBV30; DNA: TGTGCCTGGAGTGTACGGGCACTTAGCAATCAGCCCCAGCATTTT; CDR3: CAWSVRALSNQPQHF
D: NA; J: TRBJ2-1; size: NA; V: TRBV5-6; DNA: TGTGCCAGCAGCTCCTACAATGAGCAGTTCTTC; CDR3: CASSSYNEQFF
D: NA; J: TRBJ1-3; size: NA; V: TRBV2; DNA: TGTGCCAGCAGTAAAGAAGTCGAGTCTGGAAACACCATATATTTT; CDR3: CASSKEVESGNTIYF
D: TRBD2; J: TRBJ2-7; size: NA; V: TRBV7-2; DNA: TGTGCCAGCAGCCTACCCCTGCGCGGGAGGTTCTCCTACGAGCAGTACTTC; CDR3: CASSLPLRGRFSYEQYF
D: NA; J: TRBJ2-7; size: NA; V: TRBV2; DNA: TGTGCCAGCAGTATCCGGGACAGCGGGGAGCAGTACTTC; CDR3: CASSIRDSGEQYF
D: TRBD2; J: TRBJ2-2; size: NA; V: TRBV27; DNA: TGTGCCAGCAGGACAGCGGGAGATGGCACCGGGGAGCTGTTTTTT; CDR3: CASRTAGDGTGELFF
D: NA; J: TRBJ1-5; size: NA; V: TRBV6-6; DNA: TGTGCCAGCAGTTACGGGGCCCCAGTGAATGGGCCCCAGCATTTT; CDR3: CASSYGAPVNGPQHF
D: TRBD2; J: TRBJ2-1; size: NA; V: TRBV14; DNA: TGTGCCAGCAGCTCGCTGGGGGAGGGCAATGAGCAGTTCTTC; CDR3: CASSSLGEGNEQFF
D: TRBD1; J: TRBJ1-2; size: NA; V: TRBV2; DNA: TGTGCCAGCCAAAAAGAAGGGGGCGGCTATGGCTACACCTTC; CDR3: CASQKEGGGYGYTF
D: NA; J: TRBJ2-3; size: NA; V: TRBV30; DNA: TGTGCCTGGAGTCCGACTCAAAGTCCTAGCACAGATACGCAGTATTTT; CDR3: CAWSPTQSPSTDTQYF
D: NA; J: TRBJ2-7; size: NA; V: TRBV28; DNA: TGTGCCAGCCGCCAGAGTAGTTACGAGCAGTACTTC; CDR3: CASRQSSYEQYF
D: TRBD1; J: TRBJ1-1; size: once; V: TRBV2; DNA: TGTGCCAGCATTCGCGACAGGGGTGATACTGAAGCTTTCTTT; CDR3: CASIRDRGDTEAFF
D: NA; J: TRBJ2-7; size: once; V: TRBV5-1; DNA: TGCGCCAGCAGCCCTACAGGGACGCACCACTACGAGCAGTACTTC; CDR3: CASSPTGTHHYEQYF
D: NA; J: TRBJ2-5; size: NA; V: TRBV7-2; DNA: TGTGCCAGCAGCTTCCCAGAACGCGGGACCCAGTACTTC; CDR3: CASSFPERGTQYF
D: TRBD1; J: TRBJ1-3; size: NA; V: TRBV6-1; DNA: TGTGCCAGCAGTGCCGGGACAGGGGATGGAAACACCATATATTTT; CDR3: CASSAGTGDGNTIYF
D: NA; J: TRBJ2-3; size: NA; V: TRBV19; DNA: TGTGCCAGTAGTATAGGGGCGCTCTACACAGATACGCAGTATTTT; CDR3: CASSIGALYTDTQYF